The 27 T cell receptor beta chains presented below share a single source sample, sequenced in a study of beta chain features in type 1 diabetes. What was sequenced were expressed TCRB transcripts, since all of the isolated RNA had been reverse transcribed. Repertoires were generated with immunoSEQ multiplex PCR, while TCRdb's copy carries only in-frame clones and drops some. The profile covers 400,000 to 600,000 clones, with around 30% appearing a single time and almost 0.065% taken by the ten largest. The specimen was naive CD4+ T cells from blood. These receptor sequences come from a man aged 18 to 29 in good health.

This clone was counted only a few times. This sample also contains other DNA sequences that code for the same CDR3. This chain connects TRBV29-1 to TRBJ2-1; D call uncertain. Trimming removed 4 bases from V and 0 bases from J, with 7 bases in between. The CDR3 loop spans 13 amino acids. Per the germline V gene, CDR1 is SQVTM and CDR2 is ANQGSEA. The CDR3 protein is CSVGGPSYNEQFF. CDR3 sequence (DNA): TGCAGCGTTGGAGGACCCTCCTACAATGAGCAGTTCTTC.

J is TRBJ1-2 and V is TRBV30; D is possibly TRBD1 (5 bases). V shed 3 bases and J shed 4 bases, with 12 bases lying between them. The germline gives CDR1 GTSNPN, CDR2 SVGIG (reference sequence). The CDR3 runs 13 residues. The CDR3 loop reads CAWREGRGYGYTF. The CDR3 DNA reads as TGTGCCTGGAGGGAGGGACGTGGCTATGGCTACACCTTC.

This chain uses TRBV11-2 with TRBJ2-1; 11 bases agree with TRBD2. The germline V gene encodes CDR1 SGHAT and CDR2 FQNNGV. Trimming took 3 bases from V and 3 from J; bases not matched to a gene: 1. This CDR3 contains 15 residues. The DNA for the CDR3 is TGTGCCAGCAGCTTTCTAGCGGGAGGCTACAATGAGCAGTTCTTC. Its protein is CASSFLAGGYNEQFF.

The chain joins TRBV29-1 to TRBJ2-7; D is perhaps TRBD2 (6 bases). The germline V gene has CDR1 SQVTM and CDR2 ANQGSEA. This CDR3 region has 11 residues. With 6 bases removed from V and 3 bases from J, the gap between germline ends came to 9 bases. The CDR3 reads CSVGGLYEQYF. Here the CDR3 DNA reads TGCAGCGTGGGGGGTCTCTACGAGCAGTACTTC.

CDR3 coding DNA: TGTGCCAGCAGCTCACAACAGGGCCGAGGGGAGCAGTACTTC. It yields the protein CASSSQQGRGEQYF. The chain employs TRBV11-2 and TRBJ2-7; D is possibly TRBD1 (6 bases). The CDR3 length is 14 residues. Trimming left V 4 bases short and J 7 bases short, with 17 bases between. Germline V lookup: CDR1 SGHAT, CDR2 FQNNGV.

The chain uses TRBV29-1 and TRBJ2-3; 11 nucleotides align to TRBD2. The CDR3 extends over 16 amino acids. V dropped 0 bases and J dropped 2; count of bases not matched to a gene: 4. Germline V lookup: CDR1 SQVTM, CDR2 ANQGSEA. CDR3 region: CSVEDPSGRITDTQYF. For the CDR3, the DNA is TGCAGCGTTGAAGATCCTAGCGGGAGGATCACAGATACGCAGTATTTT.

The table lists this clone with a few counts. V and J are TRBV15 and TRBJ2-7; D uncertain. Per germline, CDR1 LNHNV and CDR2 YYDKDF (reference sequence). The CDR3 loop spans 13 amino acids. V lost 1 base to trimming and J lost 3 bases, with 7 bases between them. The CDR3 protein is CATSRARSYEQYF. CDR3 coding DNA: TGTGCCACCAGCAGAGCCAGGAGCTACGAGCAGTACTTC.

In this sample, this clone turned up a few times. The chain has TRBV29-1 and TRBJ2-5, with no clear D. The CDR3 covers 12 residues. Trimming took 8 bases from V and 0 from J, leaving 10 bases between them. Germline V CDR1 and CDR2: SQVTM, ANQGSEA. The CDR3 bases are TGCAGCTCCACCATACACCAAGAGACCCAGTACTTC. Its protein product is CSSTIHQETQYF.

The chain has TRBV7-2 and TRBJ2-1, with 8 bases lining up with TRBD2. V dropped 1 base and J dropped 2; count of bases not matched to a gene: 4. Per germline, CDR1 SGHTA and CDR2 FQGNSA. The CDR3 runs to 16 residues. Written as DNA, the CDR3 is TGTGCCAGCAGCTTAGTAGGGACTAGTCCCTACAATGAGCAGTTCTTC. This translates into CASSLVGTSPYNEQFF.

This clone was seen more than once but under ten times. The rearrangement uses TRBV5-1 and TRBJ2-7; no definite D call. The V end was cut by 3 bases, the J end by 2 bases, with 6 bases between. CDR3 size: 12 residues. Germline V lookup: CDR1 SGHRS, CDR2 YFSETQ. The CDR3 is CASSSTAYEQYF. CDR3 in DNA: TGCGCCAGCAGCTCGACTGCCTACGAGCAGTACTTC. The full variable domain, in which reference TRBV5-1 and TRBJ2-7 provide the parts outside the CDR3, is KAGVTQTPRYLIKTRGQQVTLSCSPISGHRSVSWYQQTPGQGLQFLFEYFSETQRNKGNFPGRFSGRQFSNSRSEMNVSTLELGDSALYLCASSSTAYEQYFGPGTRLTVT.

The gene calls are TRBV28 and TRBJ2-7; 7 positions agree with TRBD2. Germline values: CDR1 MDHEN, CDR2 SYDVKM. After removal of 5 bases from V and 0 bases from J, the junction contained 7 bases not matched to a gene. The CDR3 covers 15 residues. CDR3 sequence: CASSIRAGVSYEQYF. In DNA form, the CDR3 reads TGTGCCAGCAGTATCCGGGCGGGAGTCTCCTACGAGCAGTACTTC.

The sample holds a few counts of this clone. The DNA of the CDR3 is TGTGCCTGCCGCACGAAAGAGACCCAGTACTTC. Protein product: CACRTKETQYF. This sequence joins TRBV30 and TRBJ2-5; D is undetermined. The V and J ends lost 6 bases and 3 bases respectively, with 8 bases between them. CDR1 GTSNPN and CDR2 SVGIG come from the germline V gene (reference sequence). This CDR3 contains 11 residues.

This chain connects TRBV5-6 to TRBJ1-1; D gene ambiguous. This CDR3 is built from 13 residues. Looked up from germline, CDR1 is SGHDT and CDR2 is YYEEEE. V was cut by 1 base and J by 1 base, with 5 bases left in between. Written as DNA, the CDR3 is TGTGCCAGCAGCTTGTACACGAACACTGAAGCTTTCTTT. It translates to CASSLYTNTEAFF.

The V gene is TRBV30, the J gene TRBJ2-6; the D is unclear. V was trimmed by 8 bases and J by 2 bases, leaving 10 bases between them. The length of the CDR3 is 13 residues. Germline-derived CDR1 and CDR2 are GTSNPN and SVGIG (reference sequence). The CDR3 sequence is CAGLKPGANVLTF. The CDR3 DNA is TGTGCCGGCCTAAAGCCTGGGGCCAACGTCCTGACTTTC.

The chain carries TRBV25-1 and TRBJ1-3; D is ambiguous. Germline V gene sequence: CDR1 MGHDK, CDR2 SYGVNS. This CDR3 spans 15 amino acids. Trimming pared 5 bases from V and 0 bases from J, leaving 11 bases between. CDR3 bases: TGTGCCAGCAGTCCAACTCCAGACTCTGGAAACACCATATATTTT. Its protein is CASSPTPDSGNTIYF.

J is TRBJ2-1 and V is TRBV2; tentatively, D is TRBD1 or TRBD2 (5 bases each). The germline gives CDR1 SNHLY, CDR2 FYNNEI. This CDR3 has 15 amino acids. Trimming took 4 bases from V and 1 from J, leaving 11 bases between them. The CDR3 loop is CASSVRGRSYNEQFF. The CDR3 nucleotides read TGTGCCAGCAGTGTGAGGGGAAGGTCCTACAATGAGCAGTTCTTC.

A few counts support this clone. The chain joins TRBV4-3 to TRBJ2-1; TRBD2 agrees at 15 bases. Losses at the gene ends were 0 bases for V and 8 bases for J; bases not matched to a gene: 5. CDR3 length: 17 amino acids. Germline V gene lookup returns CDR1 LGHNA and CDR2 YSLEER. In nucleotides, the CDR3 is TGCGCCAGCAGCCAAGAAGGGACTAGCGGGGGGTGGGATGAGCAGTTCTTC. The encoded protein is CASSQEGTSGGWDEQFF.

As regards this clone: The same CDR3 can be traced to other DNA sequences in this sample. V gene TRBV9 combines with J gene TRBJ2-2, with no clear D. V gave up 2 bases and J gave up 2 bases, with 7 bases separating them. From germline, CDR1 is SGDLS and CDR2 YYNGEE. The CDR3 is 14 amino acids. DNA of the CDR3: TGTGCCAGCAGCGTGGCCCTTAACACCGGGGAGCTGTTTTTT. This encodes CASSVALNTGELFF. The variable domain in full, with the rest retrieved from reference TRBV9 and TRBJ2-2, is DSGVTQTPKHLITATGQRVTLRCSPRSGDLSVYWYQQSLDQGLQFLIQYYNGEERAKGNILERFSAQQFPDLHSELNLSSLELGDSALYFCASSVALNTGELFFGEGSRLTVL.

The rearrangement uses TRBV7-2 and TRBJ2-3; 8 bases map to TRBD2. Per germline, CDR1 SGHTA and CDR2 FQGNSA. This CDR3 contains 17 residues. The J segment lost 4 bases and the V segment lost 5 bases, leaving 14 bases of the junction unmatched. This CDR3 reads CASSRRLAGRGPDTQYF. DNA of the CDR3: TGTGCCAGCAGCCGTCGCCTAGCGGGCCGAGGGCCAGATACGCAGTATTTT.

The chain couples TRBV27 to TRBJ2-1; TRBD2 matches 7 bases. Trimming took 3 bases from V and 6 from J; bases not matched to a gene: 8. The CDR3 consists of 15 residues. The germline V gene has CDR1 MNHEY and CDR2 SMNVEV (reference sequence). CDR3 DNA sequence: TGTGCCAGCAGTTTCGGGGGGTCCCTCAGCAATGAGCAGTTCTTC. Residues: CASSFGGSLSNEQFF.

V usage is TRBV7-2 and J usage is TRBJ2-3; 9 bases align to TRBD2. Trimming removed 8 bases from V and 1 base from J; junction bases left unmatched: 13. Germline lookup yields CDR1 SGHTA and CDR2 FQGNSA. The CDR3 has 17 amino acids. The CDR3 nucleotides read TGTGCCAGCCTGCCGGTTCGCGGGAGGGCGGGCACAGATACGCAGTATTTT. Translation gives CASLPVRGRAGTDTQYF.

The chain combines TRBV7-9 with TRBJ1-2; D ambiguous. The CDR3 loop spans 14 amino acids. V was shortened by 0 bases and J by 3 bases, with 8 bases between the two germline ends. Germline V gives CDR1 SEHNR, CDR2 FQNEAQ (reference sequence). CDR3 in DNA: TGTGCCAGCAGCTTAGCGGTCCGAGACTATGGCTACACCTTC. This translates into CASSLAVRDYGYTF.

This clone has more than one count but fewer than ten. The CDR3 nucleotides are TGTGCCAGCAGCCAATATACCGGTCCGCTGCAAGAGACCCAGTACTTC. It translates to CASSQYTGPLQETQYF. The rearrangement links TRBV14 to TRBJ2-5; D unclear. CDR1 is SGHDN and CDR2 is FVKESK in the germline V gene. V was trimmed by 2 bases and J by 2 bases, leaving 15 bases between them. This CDR3 is built from 16 residues.

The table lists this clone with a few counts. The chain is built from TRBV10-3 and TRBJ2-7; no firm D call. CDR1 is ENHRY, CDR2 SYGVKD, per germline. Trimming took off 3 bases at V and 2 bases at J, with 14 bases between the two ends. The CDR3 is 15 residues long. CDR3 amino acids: CAISDSAGPTYEQYF. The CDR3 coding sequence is TGTGCCATCAGTGACTCCGCTGGGCCGACCTACGAGCAGTACTTC.

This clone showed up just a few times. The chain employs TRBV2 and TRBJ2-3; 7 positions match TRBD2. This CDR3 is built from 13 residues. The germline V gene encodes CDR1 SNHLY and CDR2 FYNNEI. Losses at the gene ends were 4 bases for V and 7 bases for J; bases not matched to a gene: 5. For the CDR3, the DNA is TGTGCCAGCAGTGGCACGGGACTACATACGCAGTATTTT. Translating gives CASSGTGLHTQYF.

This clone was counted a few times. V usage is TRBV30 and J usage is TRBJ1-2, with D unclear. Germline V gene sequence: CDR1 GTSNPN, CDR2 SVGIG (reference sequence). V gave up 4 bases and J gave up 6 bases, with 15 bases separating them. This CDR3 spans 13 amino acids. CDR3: CAWTVRGGHGYTF. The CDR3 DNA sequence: TGTGCCTGGACTGTTCGGGGAGGTCATGGCTACACCTTC.

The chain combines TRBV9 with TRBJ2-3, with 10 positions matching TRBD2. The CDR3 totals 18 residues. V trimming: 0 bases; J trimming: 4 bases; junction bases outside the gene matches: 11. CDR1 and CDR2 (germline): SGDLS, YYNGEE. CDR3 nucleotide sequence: TGTGCCAGCAGCGTAGCTACGATTGCTAGCGGGAGAGCAGATACGCAGTATTTT. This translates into CASSVATIASGRADTQYF.